This is a list of T cell receptor beta chains from one sample in a study of post-analysis software for immune sequencing data. TCRdb re-called the PCR reads through MiXCR, storing one row per CDR3 protein. Of hundreds of thousands of distinct CDR3 sequences in the sample, around 40% are singletons; the top ten hold around 10%. The sequencing input was blood. The receptors come from a girl aged 10 to 17 with multiple sclerosis. The CDR3 runs from the conserved cysteine through the conserved F or W. A D gene is named only where the DNA matches it firmly. Not every row has a clone size; where given, it reads once, few, many or a size class.

v_gene,d_gene,j_gene,abundance,CDR3aa,CDR3nt
TRBV6-5,NA,TRBJ2-5,NA,CASGPETGAETQYF,TGTGCCAGCGGACCTGAGACCGGGGCGGAGACCCAGTACTTC
TRBV2,TRBD2,TRBJ2-3,once,CASSERGLAGGLYTDTQYF,TGTGCCAGCAGTGAACGGGGACTAGCGGGAGGGCTTTATACAGATACGCAGTATTTT
TRBV24-1,TRBD2,TRBJ2-7,few,CATSEGLAGGTYEQYF,TGTGCCACCAGTGAAGGGCTAGCGGGAGGTACCTACGAGCAGTACTTC
TRBV12-3/TRBV12-4,NA,TRBJ1-5,NA,CASSLGGTHSNQPQHF,TGTGCCAGCAGTTTAGGTGGGACTCACAGCAATCAGCCCCAGCATTTT
TRBV20-1,NA,TRBJ1-5,few,CSAIFTGEADQPQHF,TGCAGTGCTATATTCACTGGGGAGGCGGATCAGCCCCAGCATTTT
TRBV7-3,TRBD2,TRBJ2-1,NA,CASSPLAGYNEQFF,TGTGCCAGCAGCCCATTAGCGGGATACAATGAGCAGTTCTTC
TRBV4-1,TRBD2,TRBJ2-5,few,CASSPHGTSGVQETQYF,TGCGCCAGCAGTCCTCATGGGACTAGCGGGGTCCAAGAGACCCAGTACTTC
TRBV2,TRBD2,TRBJ2-7,NA,CASNPWEGLYEQYF,TGTGCCAGCAACCCCTGGGAGGGGCTGTACGAGCAGTACTTC
TRBV20-1,NA,TRBJ2-5,few,CSAGIGQGTQYF,TGCAGTGCTGGGATAGGGCAGGGGACCCAGTACTTC
TRBV29-1,NA,TRBJ1-2,NA,CSVENRAGVIHYGYTF,TGCAGCGTTGAAAATCGGGCAGGGGTAATCCACTATGGCTACACCTTC
TRBV6-5,NA,TRBJ2-7,NA,CASSRQSEQYF,TGTGCCAGCAGCCGTCAGAGCGAGCAGTACTTC
TRBV7-2,NA,TRBJ2-3,many,CASSLVWQGATDTQYF,TGTGCCAGCAGCTTAGTGTGGCAGGGCGCCACAGATACGCAGTATTTT
TRBV9,NA,TRBJ2-7,NA,CASSGGSTLSYEQYF,TGTGCCAGCTCAGGGGGGAGTACCCTCTCCTACGAGCAGTACTTC
TRBV10-2,TRBD1,TRBJ2-7,NA,CASSEPLDRAYEQYF,TGCGCCAGCAGTGAGCCCCTAGACAGGGCCTACGAGCAGTACTTC
TRBV7-9,TRBD2,TRBJ2-7,few,CASSFPGLAYEQYF,TGTGCCAGCAGCTTCCCCGGACTAGCTTACGAGCAGTACTTC
TRBV5-1,NA,TRBJ1-5,few,CASNQNPQGLLNSNQPQHF,TGCGCCAGCAACCAAAACCCACAGGGTCTCCTAAATAGCAATCAGCCCCAGCATTTT
TRBV12-3/TRBV12-4,TRBD1,TRBJ1-2,NA,CASSAGTGSNYGYTF,TGTGCCAGCAGTGCCGGGACAGGGTCTAACTATGGCTACACCTTC
TRBV2,TRBD1,TRBJ1-4,NA,CASSLDRATGEKLFF,TGTGCCAGCAGTTTGGACAGGGCAACGGGTGAAAAACTGTTTTTT
TRBV12-3/TRBV12-4,TRBD2,TRBJ2-1,NA,CASVPRASGSVGEQFF,TGTGCCAGCGTCCCCCGCGCTAGCGGGAGTGTTGGTGAGCAGTTCTTC
TRBV12-3/TRBV12-4,NA,TRBJ2-1,NA,CASKIRRVYNEQFF,TGTGCCAGCAAGATCCGGAGGGTTTACAATGAGCAGTTCTTC
TRBV7-9,NA,TRBJ2-1,few,CASSLEAREQFF,TGTGCCAGCAGCTTAGAGGCCAGGGAGCAGTTCTTC
TRBV7-2,NA,TRBJ2-7,few,CASRDSGSPYYEQYF,TGTGCCAGCAGGGATAGCGGAAGCCCGTACTACGAGCAGTACTTC